Listed below are T cell receptor beta chains from one sample, sequenced in a study of ipilimumab plus nivolumab after autologous stem cell transplantation. Measured with immunoSEQ multiplex PCR; TCRdb has only the in-frame clones, and not every one. The data contain more than 15,000 clones, approximately 79% of them seen just once; the ten biggest clones take up roughly 36%. The specimen was PBMCs, collected in a trial of ipilimumab plus nivolumab as post-transplant consolidation. The receptors come from a male donor with diffuse large B-cell lymphoma. CDR3s include the opening cysteine and the closing phenylalanine or tryptophan. The D gene is left open where the match is weak.

j_gene: TRBJ1-2; d_gene: TRBD1; v_gene: TRBV2; CDR3aa: CASSLTGTGGWGYTF
j_gene: TRBJ2-2; d_gene: .; v_gene: TRBV11-2; CDR3aa: CASSLAWDTGELFF
j_gene: TRBJ2-5; d_gene: .; v_gene: TRBV7-9; CDR3aa: CASSLGSGPGGTQYF
j_gene: TRBJ1-2; d_gene: TRBD1; v_gene: TRBV19; CDR3aa: CASRGTGGPISSPYTF
j_gene: TRBJ1-1; d_gene: .; v_gene: TRBV5-3; CDR3aa: CASSLRAGRNTEAFF
j_gene: TRBJ1-2; d_gene: TRBD1; v_gene: TRBV7-2; CDR3aa: CASSRGQGAYGYTF
j_gene: TRBJ2-1; d_gene: .; v_gene: TRBV30; CDR3aa: CAWSVLGAVSYNEQFF
j_gene: TRBJ1-1; d_gene: .; v_gene: TRBV25-1; CDR3aa: CASQKAGNEAFF
j_gene: TRBJ2-3; d_gene: .; v_gene: TRBV7-8; CDR3aa: CASSFDWLTDTQYF
j_gene: TRBJ2-7; d_gene: .; v_gene: TRBV7-8; CDR3aa: CASTPGPHTPYEQYF
j_gene: TRBJ2-1; d_gene: .; v_gene: TRBV14; CDR3aa: CASSQEIRGNEQFF
j_gene: TRBJ1-2; d_gene: .; v_gene: TRBV7-8; CDR3aa: CASSPTGANYGYTF
j_gene: TRBJ2-1; d_gene: .; v_gene: TRBV7-9; CDR3aa: CASSLAFLIEQFF
j_gene: TRBJ1-5; d_gene: .; v_gene: TRBV6-5; CDR3aa: CASSYGGAGNQPQHF
j_gene: TRBJ1-1; d_gene: .; v_gene: TRBV7-9; CDR3aa: CASSLLGRSEAFF
j_gene: TRBJ2-3; d_gene: TRBD2; v_gene: TRBV28; CDR3aa: CASSPPSGLTDTQYF
j_gene: TRBJ2-1; d_gene: TRBD2; v_gene: TRBV7-3; CDR3aa: CASSLNPPSGRAGEQFF
j_gene: TRBJ2-1; d_gene: .; v_gene: TRBV10-3; CDR3aa: CAISETGSGEPYNEQFF
j_gene: TRBJ2-3; d_gene: .; v_gene: TRBV7-3; CDR3aa: CASSLTGGSDTQYF
j_gene: TRBJ2-5; d_gene: TRBD2; v_gene: TRBV19; CDR3aa: CASKRAGEETQYF
j_gene: TRBJ2-7; d_gene: .; v_gene: TRBV29-1; CDR3aa: CSAKNGQLAYEQYF
j_gene: TRBJ1-1; d_gene: .; v_gene: TRBV7-9; CDR3aa: CASSSEAFF
j_gene: TRBJ2-3; d_gene: .; v_gene: TRBV9; CDR3aa: CASSVDDKGDTQYF
j_gene: TRBJ2-5; d_gene: .; v_gene: TRBV11-2; CDR3aa: CASTHVGLETQYF
j_gene: TRBJ2-5; d_gene: .; v_gene: TRBV11-3; CDR3aa: CASSGRGQETQYF
j_gene: TRBJ1-4; d_gene: .; v_gene: TRBV4-1; CDR3aa: CASSQGGSLNEKLFF
j_gene: TRBJ2-2; d_gene: .; v_gene: TRBV19; CDR3aa: CASSQVMNGELFF
j_gene: TRBJ1-1; d_gene: .; v_gene: TRBV28; CDR3aa: CASSSLGSWGAFF
j_gene: TRBJ2-1; d_gene: TRBD2; v_gene: TRBV4-2; CDR3aa: CASSQGGAGGSYNEQFF
j_gene: TRBJ2-2; d_gene: TRBD1; v_gene: TRBV9; CDR3aa: CASSHPGQGHTGAVGELFF
j_gene: TRBJ1-4; d_gene: TRBD1; v_gene: TRBV12-5; CDR3aa: CASGPGTGGKDLFF
j_gene: TRBJ2-7; d_gene: TRBD1; v_gene: TRBV19; CDR3aa: CATSDRWSDEQYF
j_gene: TRBJ1-6; d_gene: .; v_gene: TRBV14; CDR3aa: CASSLTTGNSPLHF
j_gene: TRBJ2-7; d_gene: .; v_gene: TRBV4-1; CDR3aa: CASSPKFRVASSYEQYF
j_gene: TRBJ1-1; d_gene: TRBD1; v_gene: TRBV7-2; CDR3aa: CASSLHRGLTEAFF
j_gene: TRBJ1-5; d_gene: .; v_gene: TRBV2; CDR3aa: CASTDGGTQHF
j_gene: TRBJ2-7; d_gene: .; v_gene: TRBV19; CDR3aa: CASSLRDPPAYEQYF
j_gene: TRBJ2-7; d_gene: .; v_gene: TRBV6-1; CDR3aa: CASSGPGSKNYEQYF
j_gene: TRBJ2-7; d_gene: .; v_gene: TRBV5-1; CDR3aa: CASSLEVGQEQYF
j_gene: TRBJ2-4; d_gene: TRBD1; v_gene: TRBV12-5; CDR3aa: CASGFDRGRAKNIQYF
j_gene: TRBJ1-2; d_gene: .; v_gene: TRBV5-1; CDR3aa: CASSDSGSATF
j_gene: TRBJ2-2; d_gene: TRBD1; v_gene: TRBV7-2; CDR3aa: CASSSTGVSNIYTGELFF
j_gene: TRBJ1-2; d_gene: .; v_gene: TRBV9; CDR3aa: CASSPAQDGYTF